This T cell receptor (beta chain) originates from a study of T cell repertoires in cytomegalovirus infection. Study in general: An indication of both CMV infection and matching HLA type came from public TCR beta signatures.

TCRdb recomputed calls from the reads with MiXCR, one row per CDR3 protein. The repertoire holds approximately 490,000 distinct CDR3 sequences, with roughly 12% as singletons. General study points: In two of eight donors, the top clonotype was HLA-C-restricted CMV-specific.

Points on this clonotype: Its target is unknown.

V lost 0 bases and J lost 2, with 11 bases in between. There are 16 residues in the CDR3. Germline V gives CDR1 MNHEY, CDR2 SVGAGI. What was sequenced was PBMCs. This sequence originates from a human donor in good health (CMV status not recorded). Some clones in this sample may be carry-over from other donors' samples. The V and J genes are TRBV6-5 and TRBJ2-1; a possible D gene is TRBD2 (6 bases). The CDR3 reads CASSYSGLATYNEQFF. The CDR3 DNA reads TGTGCCAGCAGTTACTCGGGACTCGCGACCTACAATGAGCAGTTCTTC.